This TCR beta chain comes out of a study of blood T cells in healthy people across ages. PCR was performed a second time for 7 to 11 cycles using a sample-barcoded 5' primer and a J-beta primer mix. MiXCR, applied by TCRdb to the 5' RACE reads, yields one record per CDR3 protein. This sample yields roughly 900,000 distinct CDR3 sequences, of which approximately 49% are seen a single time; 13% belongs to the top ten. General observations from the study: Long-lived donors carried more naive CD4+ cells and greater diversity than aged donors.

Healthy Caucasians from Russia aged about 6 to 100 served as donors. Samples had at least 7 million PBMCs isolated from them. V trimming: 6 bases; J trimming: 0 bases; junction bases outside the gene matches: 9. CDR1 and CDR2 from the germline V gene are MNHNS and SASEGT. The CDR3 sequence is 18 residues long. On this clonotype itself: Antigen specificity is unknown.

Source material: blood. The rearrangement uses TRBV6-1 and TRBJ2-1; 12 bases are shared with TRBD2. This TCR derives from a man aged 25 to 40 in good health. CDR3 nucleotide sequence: TGTGCCAGCAGGTCACTAGCGGGGGGCCGCAGCTCCTACAATGAGCAGTTCTTC. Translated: CASRSLAGGRSSYNEQFF.